Detailed here is one T cell receptor (beta chain). This record comes from a study of blood T cell repertoires in COVID-19. This CDR3 has 14 residues. Per the germline V gene, CDR1 is SNHLY and CDR2 is FYNNEI. The junction had 4 bases not matched to a gene; V was cut back by 8 bases and J by 1 base. Seattle cases were enrolled at active infection and followed longitudinally. Profiling relied on immunoSEQ multiplex PCR, and the TCRdb table lists in-frame clones only, not all of them. The sample holds about 420,000 clones; 70% to 90% are singletons and the top ten take 0.65% to 1%. Sequenced sample: peripheral blood. The clonotype originates from a man between 18 and 35 years old with COVID-19, enrolled during active disease. This rearrangement joins TRBV2 to TRBJ1-5; 8 bases map to TRBD1. The CDR3 region is CASRDRGSNQPQHF. The CDR3 DNA reads TGTGCCAGCCGAGACAGGGGAAGCAATCAGCCCCAGCATTTT.